The 10 T cell receptor beta chains below all came from one sample that was sequenced in a study of T cell repertoires in cytomegalovirus infection. From the reads, TCRdb called clonotypes with MiXCR, one entry per CDR3 protein. The sample gives approximately 750,000 distinct CDR3 sequences, under 40% of which show up once; around 2.8% is in the top ten. Specimen: PBMCs. The source of these receptors is a human donor in good health (CMV status not recorded). Some clones in this sample may be carry-over from other donors' samples.

A remark on this clonotype: A single base separates this from a much larger clone, so it may be a read error. The rearrangement links TRBV28 to TRBJ2-1, with D tentatively TRBD1 (6 bases). There are 13 residues in the CDR3. From germline, CDR1 is MDHEN and CDR2 SYDVKM. V dropped 8 bases and J dropped 8 bases, with 16 bases sitting between them. The CDR3 here is CASGSTGMDEQFF. The CDR3 DNA sequence: TGTGCCAGCGGTTCGACAGGTATGGATGAGCAGTTCTTC.

The sample holds a few counts of this clonotype. This chain joins TRBV7-9 and TRBJ1-6; possible D gene TRBD1, 5 bases. The CDR3 extends over 15 amino acids. The V gene's germline CDR1 is SEHNR and CDR2 FQNEAQ (reference sequence). Trimming shortened V by 2 bases and J by 7 bases, and 12 bases separated the two germline ends. The CDR3 DNA reads as TGTGCCAGCAGCTTATCGGACGGGGGGAATTCACCCCTCCACTTT. This sequence encodes CASSLSDGGNSPLHF.

This clonotype was recorded a few times. This chain links TRBV24-1 with TRBJ2-3; tentative D call: TRBD1 (5 bases). Germline V CDR1 and CDR2: KGHDR, SFDVKD. The length of the CDR3 is 15 residues. Trimming stripped 2 bases from V and 7 bases from J, with 15 bases between. CDR3 in DNA: TGTGCCACCAGTGATTATAAGGGGTCCAGGTATACGCAGTATTTT. It translates to CATSDYKGSRYTQYF.

The J gene is TRBJ1-4, the V gene TRBV5-5, with D hard to call. Trimming took off 0 bases at V and 8 bases at J, with 8 bases between the two ends. Germline CDR1 reads SGHKS; CDR2 reads YYEKEE (reference sequence). This CDR3 has 13 amino acids. CDR3 coding DNA: TGTGCCAGCAGCTTGGGGGATAGGGAAAAACTGTTTTTT. Translation gives CASSLGDREKLFF.

This clonotype came up a few times. The chain uses TRBV5-8 and TRBJ2-3; 9 bases match TRBD1. Germline V lookup: CDR1 SGHTS, CDR2 YDEGEE. V shed 5 bases and J 6 bases; nucleotides not matched to a gene: 10. This CDR3 is 15 amino acids long. The CDR3, as DNA: TGTGCCAGCAGGTTGCCGGGACAGGGTACGGATACGCAGTATTTT. Protein product: CASRLPGQGTDTQYF.

This sequence joins TRBV10-3 and TRBJ1-5; D remains ambiguous. Germline CDR1 and CDR2: ENHRY and SYGVKD. The CDR3 totals 12 residues. Trimming removed 0 bases at V and 9 bases at J, with 6 bases between. The chain's CDR3 is CAISESLGPQHF. CDR3 sequence (DNA): TGTGCCATCAGTGAGTCCTTGGGGCCCCAGCATTTT.

This clonotype has only a few counts. The V call is TRBV28, the J call TRBJ1-1; D not resolved. Germline CDR1 reads MDHEN; CDR2 reads SYDVKM. The V end lost 2 bases, the J end lost 6 bases, and 1 base lay between the germline ends. CDR3 size: 10 residues. The chain's CDR3 is CASSLPEAFF. CDR3 in DNA: TGTGCCAGCAGTTTACCTGAAGCTTTCTTT.

This clonotype has just a few counts. The V gene is TRBV12-3 or TRBV12-4, the J gene TRBJ2-7; tentative D call: TRBD2 (6 bases). The CDR3 covers 12 residues. Deletions cut 4 bases from V and 5 bases from J, with 9 bases between. CDR3 loop: CASSWDFHEQYF. Written as DNA, the CDR3 is TGTGCCAGCAGTTGGGACTTCCACGAGCAGTACTTC.

This clonotype was observed a handful of times. CDR3 sequence reads: CATGSSVHTQYF. The CDR3 coding sequence is TGTGCCACAGGATCTAGTGTACATACGCAGTATTTT. V and J are TRBV7-6 and TRBJ2-3; D is uncertain. This CDR3 is 12 amino acids long. CDR1 and CDR2 (germline): SGHVS, FNYEAQ. V was cut by 10 bases and J by 7 bases, with 15 bases left in between.

This clonotype was seen at least ten times. The V call is TRBV7-8, the J call TRBJ2-7; the match to TRBD2 covers 8 bases. The V segment lost 0 bases and the J segment 4 bases; nucleotides outside the gene matches: 5. The CDR3 runs to 15 residues. CDR1 SGHVS and CDR2 FQNEAQ come from the germline V gene. The CDR3 DNA follows: TGTGCCAGCAGCTTAGCCGGTAGCGGGGTATACGAGCAGTACTTC. Amino acids: CASSLAGSGVYEQYF.